The rows below give T cell receptor beta chains drawn from one sample of a study of OX40 agonist ivuxolimab in advanced cancers. Profiling relied on immunoSEQ multiplex PCR, and the TCRdb table lists in-frame clones only, not all of them. The table has about 48,000 clones, roughly nine tenths seen once. The sequences come from CD4+ or CD8+ T cells sorted from blood, collected in a trial of the OX40 agonist ivuxolimab. The receptors originated from an adult with an advanced solid tumor such as melanoma, head and neck, liver or kidney cancer. The CDR3 runs from the conserved cysteine through the conserved F or W. A D gene is named only where the DNA matches it firmly. A clone size is listed for some rows: how often the clone was seen (once, few, many), or a class if it is expanded.

V: TRBV6-5; D: NA; J: TRBJ1-1; size: NA; CDR3: CASNPSSISNTEAFF; DNA: TGTGCCAGCAACCCGAGCAGCATCAGCAACACTGAAGCTTTCTTT
V: TRBV12-5; D: NA; J: TRBJ2-5; size: NA; CDR3: CASGFDQETQYF; DNA: TGTGCTAGTGGTTTCGACCAAGAGACCCAGTACTTC
V: TRBV9; D: NA; J: TRBJ1-5; size: NA; CDR3: CASSADGGAGQPQHF; DNA: TGTGCCAGCAGCGCCGACGGGGGGGCAGGGCAGCCCCAGCATTTT
V: TRBV15; D: NA; J: TRBJ2-2; size: few; CDR3: CATREGTNTGELFF; DNA: TGTGCCACAAGAGAGGGGACGAACACCGGGGAGCTGTTTTTT
V: TRBV9; D: NA; J: TRBJ1-3; size: NA; CDR3: CASSGSGGLLGNTIYF; DNA: TGTGCCAGCAGCGGTAGTGGGGGACTCTTAGGAAACACCATATATTTT
V: TRBV14; D: NA; J: TRBJ2-1; size: NA; CDR3: CASSQAPAGIYNEQFF; DNA: TGTGCCAGCAGCCAAGCACCCGCCGGAATATACAATGAGCAGTTCTTC
V: TRBV10-3; D: NA; J: TRBJ1-4; size: NA; CDR3: CATGGRATNEKLFF; DNA: TGTGCCACCGGTGGTCGGGCAACTAATGAAAAACTGTTTTTT
V: TRBV5-1; D: TRBD1; J: TRBJ1-5; size: NA; CDR3: CASSSLPGQNQPQHF; DNA: TGCGCCAGCTCCTCCCTCCCGGGACAGAATCAGCCCCAGCATTTT
V: TRBV5-1; D: NA; J: TRBJ2-3; size: NA; CDR3: CASSPSHIDTQYF; DNA: TGCGCCAGCAGCCCCAGTCATATTGATACGCAGTATTTT
V: TRBV4-1; D: NA; J: TRBJ2-2; size: once; CDR3: CASSQERHTGELFF; DNA: TGCGCCAGCAGCCAAGAGAGGCACACCGGGGAGCTGTTTTTT
V: TRBV6-5; D: NA; J: TRBJ2-2; size: NA; CDR3: CAAKDPFGELFF; DNA: TGTGCCGCGAAGGACCCATTCGGGGAGCTGTTTTTT
V: TRBV11-2; D: TRBD2; J: TRBJ2-5; size: NA; CDR3: CASSSRLALPQTQYF; DNA: TGTGCCAGCAGCTCAAGACTAGCTCTCCCCCAGACCCAGTACTTC
V: TRBV4-3; D: NA; J: TRBJ1-2; size: NA; CDR3: CASSQDWSADYGYTF; DNA: TGCGCCAGCAGCCAAGATTGGAGCGCTGATTATGGCTACACCTTC
V: TRBV6-6; D: NA; J: TRBJ1-4; size: NA; CDR3: CASSPVSGITNEKLFF; DNA: TGTGCCAGCAGCCCGGTCTCAGGGATCACTAATGAAAAACTGTTTTTT
V: TRBV29-1; D: NA; J: TRBJ2-1; size: NA; CDR3: CSGLRTDLGEQFF; DNA: TGCAGCGGGCTCAGGACGGACCTTGGGGAGCAGTTCTTC
V: TRBV18; D: TRBD2; J: TRBJ2-1; size: NA; CDR3: CASSPPTSGMYNEQFF; DNA: TGTGCCAGCTCACCACCAACTAGCGGAATGTACAATGAGCAGTTCTTC
V: TRBV4-3; D: TRBD1; J: TRBJ2-7; size: NA; CDR3: CASSQDWAGGWEQYF; DNA: TGCGCCAGCAGCCAAGATTGGGCAGGGGGCTGGGAGCAGTACTTC
V: TRBV19; D: TRBD1; J: TRBJ1-1; size: NA; CDR3: CASSSPDRASRNTEAFF; DNA: TGTGCCAGTAGTAGCCCCGACAGGGCCTCCAGGAACACTGAAGCTTTCTTT
V: TRBV5-1; D: NA; J: TRBJ2-1; size: NA; CDR3: CASSLAVGGNEQFF; DNA: TGCGCCAGCAGCTTGGCGGTCGGCGGCAATGAGCAGTTCTTC
V: TRBV4-1; D: NA; J: TRBJ2-5; size: NA; CDR3: CASSQEFPGAETQYF; DNA: TGCGCCAGCAGCCAAGAGTTCCCGGGCGCTGAGACCCAGTACTTC
V: TRBV2; D: NA; J: TRBJ1-6; size: few; CDR3: CAGSGEAYNSPLHF; DNA: TGTGCCGGTTCTGGGGAGGCCTATAATTCACCCCTCCACTTT
V: TRBV9; D: TRBD1; J: TRBJ1-2; size: NA; CDR3: CASSVESGQGLPPIYGYTF; DNA: TGTGCCAGCAGCGTAGAGTCGGGACAGGGGCTCCCCCCCATCTATGGCTACACCTTC
V: TRBV13; D: NA; J: TRBJ1-2; size: NA; CDR3: CASSPSVGGYTF; DNA: TGTGCCAGCAGCCCCAGTGTCGGGGGCTACACCTTC
V: TRBV6-6; D: NA; J: TRBJ2-1; size: once; CDR3: CASSLPSTYNEQFF; DNA: TGTGCCAGCAGCCTCCCGAGTACCTACAATGAGCAGTTCTTC
V: TRBV4-3; D: NA; J: TRBJ2-1; size: NA; CDR3: CASSQDLGGNSYNEQFF; DNA: TGCGCCAGCAGCCAAGATCTTGGCGGAAACTCCTACAATGAGCAGTTCTTC
V: TRBV2; D: TRBD2; J: TRBJ2-1; size: NA; CDR3: CASSTSGGYNEQFF; DNA: TGTGCCAGCAGCACTAGCGGGGGGTACAATGAGCAGTTCTTC
V: TRBV4-2; D: NA; J: TRBJ2-2; size: NA; CDR3: CASSQIPPSLGTGELFF; DNA: TGTGCCAGCAGCCAAATCCCCCCCAGCTTGGGGACCGGGGAGCTGTTTTTT
V: TRBV29-1; D: TRBD2; J: TRBJ2-7; size: NA; CDR3: CSAYSGRDYEQYF; DNA: TGCAGCGCATATAGCGGGAGGGACTACGAGCAGTACTTC
V: TRBV5-4; D: NA; J: TRBJ1-1; size: NA; CDR3: CASSQAVGTGAFF; DNA: TGTGCCAGCAGCCAAGCTGTCGGGACGGGGGCTTTCTTT
V: TRBV14; D: NA; J: TRBJ2-3; size: few; CDR3: CASSLRGLISWRTPTDTQYF; DNA: TGTGCCAGCAGCCTCCGTGGGTTAATCAGTTGGCGTACGCCCACAGATACGCAGTATTTT
V: TRBV9; D: NA; J: TRBJ1-1; size: NA; CDR3: CASSTGGDTEAFF; DNA: TGTGCCAGCAGTACAGGAGGGGACACTGAAGCTTTCTTT
V: TRBV4-1; D: TRBD2; J: TRBJ2-1; size: NA; CDR3: CASSQDARQTSAYNEQFF; DNA: TGCGCCAGCAGCCAAGATGCCCGTCAAACTAGCGCGTACAATGAGCAGTTCTTC
V: TRBV15; D: TRBD2; J: TRBJ2-1; size: NA; CDR3: CATSRHGQAGGSYNEQFF; DNA: TGTGCCACCAGCAGACACGGGCAAGCGGGGGGTTCCTACAATGAGCAGTTCTTC
V: TRBV7-9; D: NA; J: TRBJ1-1; size: NA; CDR3: CASSLVKGMNTEAFF; DNA: TGTGCCAGCAGCTTAGTGAAGGGGATGAACACTGAAGCTTTCTTT
V: TRBV4-2; D: TRBD2; J: TRBJ2-7; size: once; CDR3: CASSLGLAGENEQYF; DNA: TGTGCCAGCAGCTTGGGACTAGCGGGAGAAAACGAGCAGTACTTC
V: TRBV2; D: NA; J: TRBJ1-2; size: NA; CDR3: CASILRAPPYGYTF; DNA: TGTGCCAGCATCCTCCGGGCCCCGCCGTATGGCTACACCTTC
V: TRBV7-9; D: TRBD1; J: TRBJ2-7; size: NA; CDR3: CASSLGQGDYEQYF; DNA: TGTGCCAGCAGCTTGGGACAGGGGGACTACGAGCAGTACTTC
V: TRBV27; D: NA; J: TRBJ1-3; size: NA; CDR3: CASRASGWENTIYF; DNA: TGTGCCAGCAGGGCTAGCGGCTGGGAAAACACCATATATTTT
V: TRBV29-1; D: NA; J: TRBJ2-7; size: NA; CDR3: CSVSPAGHEQYF; DNA: TGCAGCGTATCTCCTGCAGGGCACGAGCAGTACTTC
V: TRBV5-4; D: TRBD1; J: TRBJ2-7; size: NA; CDR3: CASSSGQGKYEQYF; DNA: TGTGCCAGCAGCTCGGGACAGGGGAAATACGAGCAGTACTTC
V: TRBV11-2; D: NA; J: TRBJ1-6; size: NA; CDR3: CASSPTGNYNSPLHF; DNA: TGTGCCAGCAGCCCAACGGGGAACTATAATTCACCCCTCCACTTT
V: TRBV19; D: NA; J: TRBJ2-1; size: medium-sized; CDR3: CASSSMGEQFF; DNA: TGTGCCAGTAGTAGCATGGGTGAGCAGTTCTTC
V: TRBV27; D: NA; J: TRBJ1-5; size: NA; CDR3: CASSFIGGQQPQHF; DNA: TGTGCCAGCAGTTTCATCGGGGGGCAACAGCCCCAGCATTTT
V: TRBV28; D: TRBD1; J: TRBJ2-3; size: NA; CDR3: CASSADRGTSTDTQYF; DNA: TGTGCCAGCAGTGCTGACAGGGGGACAAGCACAGATACGCAGTATTTT
V: TRBV25-1; D: NA; J: TRBJ1-1; size: NA; CDR3: CATDTGNTEAFF; DNA: TGTGCCACGGATACAGGAAACACTGAAGCTTTCTTT
V: TRBV6-1; D: NA; J: TRBJ1-1; size: NA; CDR3: CASSETTGSGATEAFF; DNA: TGTGCCAGCAGTGAAACGACAGGATCGGGGGCCACTGAAGCTTTCTTT
V: TRBV7-3; D: NA; J: TRBJ1-1; size: NA; CDR3: CASSQGSVNTEAFF; DNA: TGTGCCAGCAGCCAGGGGAGCGTGAACACTGAAGCTTTCTTT
V: TRBV27; D: NA; J: TRBJ2-7; size: NA; CDR3: CASSFLDRTYYEQYF; DNA: TGTGCCAGCAGTTTTCTCGACAGGACCTACTACGAGCAGTACTTC
V: TRBV18; D: TRBD1; J: TRBJ2-5; size: NA; CDR3: CASSPTGAQQETQYF; DNA: TGTGCCAGCTCACCAACAGGGGCACAACAAGAGACCCAGTACTTC
V: TRBV7-9; D: TRBD1; J: TRBJ1-2; size: NA; CDR3: CASSSGQGGYTF; DNA: TGTGCCAGCAGCTCCGGACAGGGAGGCTACACCTTC
V: TRBV9; D: NA; J: TRBJ2-3; size: NA; CDR3: CASSVPREHLPQTDTQYF; DNA: TGTGCCAGCAGCGTTCCCCGGGAACATCTCCCCCAAACAGATACGCAGTATTTT
V: TRBV2; D: TRBD2; J: TRBJ2-1; size: NA; CDR3: CASPSLAGMSYNEQFF; DNA: TGTGCCAGCCCCTCACTAGCGGGCATGTCCTACAATGAGCAGTTCTTC
V: TRBV7-9; D: TRBD1; J: TRBJ1-6; size: few; CDR3: CASSLLGQGNSPLHF; DNA: TGTGCCAGCAGCCTGCTAGGACAGGGCAATTCACCCCTCCACTTT
V: TRBV21-1; D: NA; J: TRBJ1-1; size: NA; CDR3: CASSKATGQGAEAFF; DNA: TGTGCCAGCAGCAAAGCTACGGGACAGGGGGCGGAAGCTTTCTTT
V: TRBV12-2; D: NA; J: TRBJ2-1; size: NA; CDR3: CASRLAPGTSSYNEQFF; DNA: TGTGCAAGTCGCTTAGCCCCCGGGACTAGCTCCTACAATGAGCAGTTCTTC
V: TRBV5-4; D: TRBD2; J: TRBJ2-7; size: NA; CDR3: CASSLALAGVASYEQYF; DNA: TGTGCCAGCAGCTTGGCCCTAGCGGGAGTCGCGTCGTACGAGCAGTACTTC
V: TRBV4-1; D: TRBD2; J: TRBJ2-1; size: NA; CDR3: CASSTSTGTSGYNEQFF; DNA: TGCGCCAGCAGCACGTCGACCGGGACTAGCGGCTACAATGAGCAGTTCTTC
V: TRBV4-3; D: NA; J: TRBJ2-7; size: NA; CDR3: CASSPGWGVSYEQYF; DNA: TGCGCCAGCAGCCCAGGGTGGGGGGTCTCCTACGAGCAGTACTTC
V: TRBV6-5; D: TRBD1; J: TRBJ1-6; size: NA; CDR3: CASRMGQLYNSPLHF; DNA: TGTGCCAGCAGGATGGGACAGCTTTATAATTCACCCCTCCACTTT
V: TRBV6-1; D: TRBD1; J: TRBJ1-2; size: NA; CDR3: CASRGDRDGYTF; DNA: TGTGCCAGCAGGGGGGACAGGGATGGCTACACCTTC